This T cell receptor beta chain was documented in a study of blood T cell repertoires in COVID-19. Study in general: Spain, Italy and the United States supplied samples that represented acute and convalescent COVID-19.

This CDR3 spans 18 amino acids. From germline, CDR1 is MNHEY and CDR2 SMNVEV (reference sequence). V dropped 6 bases and J dropped 0 bases, with 21 bases sitting between them. Produced via immunoSEQ multiplex PCR; TCRdb's table is partial and in-frame only. This sample has 200,000 to 250,000 clones, with about nine tenths found just once. The sequence came from a woman aged 55 to 70 with acute or convalescent COVID-19. V and J are TRBV27 and TRBJ1-5; D ambiguous. Sequences were obtained from peripheral blood. CDR3 residues: CASSPKSAGLYSNQPQHF. CDR3 DNA sequence: TGTGCCAGCAGCCCCAAATCGGCTGGGCTCTATAGCAATCAGCCCCAGCATTTT.